The sequence of this TCR beta chain was determined in a study of Graves' ophthalmopathy and Graves' hyperthyroidism. Whole-study findings and limits: A majority of expanded thyroid clonotypes exceeding 0.001 frequency were likewise present in blood.

Germline-derived CDR1 and CDR2 are SGHAT and FQNNGV. V lost 5 bases and J lost 7; bases outside the gene matches: 15. The CDR3 runs to 18 residues. Clinical symptoms, serum thyroxine, TRAb, thyroid ultrasound and orbital computed tomography formed the basis of diagnosis. Beta-chain TCR CDR3 regions were amplified from RNA transcripts. An opening RT-PCR round employed HTBI primers and preceded a second-round multiplex PCR. In TCRdb, the multiplex PCR reads were re-called with MiXCR into one record per CDR3 protein. This sample has 300,000 or so distinct CDR3 sequences, with 17% found just once. The sample holds many counts of this clonotype. Its specificity is unknown.

The V and J genes are TRBV11-2 and TRBJ1-6, with 9 bases aligning to TRBD1. The clonotype originates from an adult man with Graves' ophthalmopathy. The sequencing input was peripheral blood. The CDR3 protein is CASSTVPGQGSRNSPLHF. The CDR3 DNA follows: TGTGCCAGCAGCACAGTCCCGGGACAGGGCAGTAGGAATTCACCCCTCCACTTT.